The 10 T cell receptor beta chains in this list originate from one sample, sequenced in a study of naive and memory T cell subsets. General observations from the study: Especially in CD8 cells, naive repertoires contained a few larger clonotypes, possibly CD45RA-re-expressing memory cells.

The antigens of these receptors remain unknown. Both TRBC1 and TRBC2 were covered by a beta constant-region primer of two equimolar oligonucleotides. Nested alpha and beta constant-region primers with the SP2 primer drove four PCR rounds on ligated cDNA. MiXCR was run by TCRdb on the UMI-ligation and nested PCR reads, yielding one entry per CDR3 protein. The table shows 150,000 or so distinct CDR3 sequences, with 22% occurring only once. The sequencing sample was made of naive CD4+ T cells from blood. Receptors were obtained from a human donor in good health.

V and J are TRBV7-9 and TRBJ1-6; D is unclear. The V and J ends lost 8 bases and 0 bases respectively, with 8 bases between them. Germline loops: CDR1 SEHNR, CDR2 FQNEAQ (reference sequence). The CDR3 covers 14 residues. CDR3 in amino acids: CASGGFSYNSPLHF. Written as DNA, the CDR3 is TGTGCCAGCGGCGGATTCTCCTATAATTCACCCCTCCACTTT.

This clonotype was seen at least ten times. V gene TRBV20-1 combines with J gene TRBJ2-7; D gene ambiguous. CDR3 length: 14 amino acids. V lost 5 bases to trimming and J lost 2 bases, with 16 bases between them. CDR1 is DFQATT and CDR2 is SNEGSKA in the germline V gene (reference sequence). CDR3 in DNA: TGCAGTGCTGTCCCCTCCGGCGCCGCCTACGAGCAGTACTTC. Amino acid sequence: CSAVPSGAAYEQYF.

This clonotype was observed a few times. The chain joins TRBV21-1 to TRBJ2-1. TRBV21-1 is tagged as a pseudogene. The CDR3 contains 14 residues. The CDR3 is CASSKGVGDNEQFF. CDR3 coding DNA: TGTGCCAGCAGCAAAGGTGTCGGAGACAATGAGCAGTTCTTC.

J is TRBJ2-7 and V is TRBV20-1, with D possibly being TRBD2 (6 bases). Germline lookup yields CDR1 DFQATT and CDR2 SNEGSKA (reference sequence). The CDR3 runs to 13 residues. Trimming stripped 5 bases from V and 5 bases from J, with 16 bases between. The CDR3 protein is CSAQPQRAHEQYF. The CDR3 nucleotides read TGCAGTGCTCAACCCCAGCGGGCCCACGAGCAGTACTTC.

This clonotype turned up a few times. The chain employs TRBV18 and TRBJ2-7, with 7 bases aligning to TRBD1. Per germline, CDR1 KGHSH and CDR2 LQKENI. V shed 3 bases, J shed 3 bases, and the junction held 5 bases outside the gene matches. The CDR3 consists of 14 residues. CDR3 sequence reads: CASSPPGGDYEQYF. The CDR3 coding sequence is TGTGCCAGCTCACCTCCAGGGGGAGACTACGAGCAGTACTTC. The full variable domain, completed using reference TRBV18 and TRBJ2-7, is NAGVMQNPRHLVRRRGQEARLRCSPMKGHSHVYWYRQLPEEGLKFMVYLQKENIIDESGMPKERFSAEFPKEGPSILRIQQVVRGDSAAYFCASSPPGGDYEQYFGPGTRLTVT.

This clonotype came up a few times. CDR3 protein: CASSLGTSANNEQFF. As DNA, the CDR3 is TGTGCCAGCAGTTTAGGGACTAGCGCAAACAATGAGCAGTTCTTC. This chain links TRBV12-3 or TRBV12-4 with TRBJ2-1, with 9 positions matching TRBD2. The CDR3 is made up of 15 amino acids. After removal of 1 base from V and 5 bases from J, the junction contained 3 bases not matched to a gene.

This chain uses TRBV13 with TRBJ1-2, with D tentatively TRBD1 (6 bases). V gave up 5 bases and J gave up 8 bases, with 21 bases separating them. CDR3 size: 15 residues. Germline V gives CDR1 PRHDT, CDR2 FYEKMQ (reference sequence). DNA for the CDR3: TGTGCCAGCAGCCAGACGGGACAAGGACGAAAAGGCTACACCTTC. Translation gives CASSQTGQGRKGYTF.

The gene calls are TRBV28 and TRBJ1-2; D uncertain. The CDR3 is 13 amino acids. V dropped 5 bases and J dropped 4 bases, with 11 bases sitting between them. Germline CDR1 reads MDHEN; CDR2 reads SYDVKM. The CDR3 region has the DNA TGTGCCAGCAGTCGGAGGGCTGCCTATGGCTACACCTTC. Protein product: CASSRRAAYGYTF.

The CDR3 nucleotides are TGTGCCAGTAGGAAGGACAGGGGCTCGGCCTACGAGCAGTACTTC. Amino acids: CASRKDRGSAYEQYF. The rearrangement joins TRBV19 to TRBJ2-7; TRBD1 matches 9 bases. The CDR3 loop spans 15 amino acids. With 6 bases clipped from V and 2 bases from J, the junction kept 8 bases outside the gene matches. Germline CDR1 reads LNHDA; CDR2 reads SQIVND (reference sequence).

This clonotype has just a few counts. This chain joins TRBV5-1 and TRBJ2-1; the match to TRBD2 covers 11 bases. Germline trimming cut 2 bases from V and 9 bases from J; bases unmatched to any gene: 7. CDR3 length: 15 amino acids. Germline-derived CDR1 and CDR2 are SGHRS and YFSETQ. The CDR3 region has the DNA TGCGCCAGCAGCTTAACTAGCGGGGGAAGCTCTGAGCAGTTCTTC. Amino acid sequence: CASSLTSGGSSEQFF.